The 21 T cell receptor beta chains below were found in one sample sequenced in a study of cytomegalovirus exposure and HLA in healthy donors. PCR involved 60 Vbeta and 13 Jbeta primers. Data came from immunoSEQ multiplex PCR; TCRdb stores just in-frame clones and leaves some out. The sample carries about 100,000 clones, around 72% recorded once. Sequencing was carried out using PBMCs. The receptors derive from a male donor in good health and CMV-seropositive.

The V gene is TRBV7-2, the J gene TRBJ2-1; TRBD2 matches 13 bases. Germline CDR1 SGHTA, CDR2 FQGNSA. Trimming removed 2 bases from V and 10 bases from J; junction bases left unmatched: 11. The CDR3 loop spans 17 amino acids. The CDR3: CASSLTGGTSGVWEQFF. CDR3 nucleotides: TGTGCCAGCAGCTTAACCGGGGGGACTAGCGGGGTTTGGGAGCAGTTCTTC. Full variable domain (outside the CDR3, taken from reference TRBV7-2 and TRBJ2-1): GAGVSQSPSNKVTEKGKDVELRCDPISGHTALYWYRQSLGQGLEFLIYFQGNSAPDKSGLPSDRFSAERTGGSVSTLTIQRTQQEDSAVYLCASSLTGGTSGVWEQFFGPGTRLTVL.

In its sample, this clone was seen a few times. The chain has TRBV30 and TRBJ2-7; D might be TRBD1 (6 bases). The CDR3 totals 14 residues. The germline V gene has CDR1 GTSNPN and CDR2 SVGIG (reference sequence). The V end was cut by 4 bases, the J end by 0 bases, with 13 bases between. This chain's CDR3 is CAWKSQGSSYEQYF. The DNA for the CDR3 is TGTGCCTGGAAAAGTCAGGGGAGCTCCTACGAGCAGTACTTC. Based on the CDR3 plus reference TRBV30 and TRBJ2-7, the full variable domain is SQTIHQWPATLVQPVGSPLSLECTVEGTSNPNLYWYRQAAGRGLQLLFYSVGIGQISSEVPQNLSASRPQDRQFILSSKKLLLSDSGFYLCAWKSQGSSYEQYFGPGTRLTVT.

The CDR3 DNA reads as TGTGCCAGCTCCCCTGGACAGGGTCAAACCTACGAGCAGTACTTC. Amino acids: CASSPGQGQTYEQYF. The chain couples TRBV18 to TRBJ2-7; TRBD1 matches at 8 bases. Per the germline V gene, CDR1 is KGHSH and CDR2 is LQKENI. Germline trimming cut 6 bases from V and 2 bases from J; bases unmatched to any gene: 9. The CDR3 covers 15 residues.

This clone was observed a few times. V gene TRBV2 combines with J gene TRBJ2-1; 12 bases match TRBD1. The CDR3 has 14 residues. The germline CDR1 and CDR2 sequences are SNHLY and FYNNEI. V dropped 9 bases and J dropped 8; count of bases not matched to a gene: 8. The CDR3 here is CASLVGQGADEQFF. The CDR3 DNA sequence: TGTGCCAGTCTGGTGGGACAGGGGGCCGATGAGCAGTTCTTC. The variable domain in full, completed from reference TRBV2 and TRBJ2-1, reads EPEVTQTPSHQVTQMGQEVILRCVPISNHLYFYWYRQILGQKVEFLVSFYNNEISEKSEIFDDQFSVERPDGSNFTLKIRSTKLEDSAMYFCASLVGQGADEQFFGPGTRLTVL.

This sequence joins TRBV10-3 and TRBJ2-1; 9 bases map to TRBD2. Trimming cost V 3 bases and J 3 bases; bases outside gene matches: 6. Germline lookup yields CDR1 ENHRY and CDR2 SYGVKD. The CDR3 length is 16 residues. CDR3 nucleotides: TGTGCCATCAGTGATACCGGGCGGGGGGGCTACAATGAGCAGTTCTTC. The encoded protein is CAISDTGRGGYNEQFF.

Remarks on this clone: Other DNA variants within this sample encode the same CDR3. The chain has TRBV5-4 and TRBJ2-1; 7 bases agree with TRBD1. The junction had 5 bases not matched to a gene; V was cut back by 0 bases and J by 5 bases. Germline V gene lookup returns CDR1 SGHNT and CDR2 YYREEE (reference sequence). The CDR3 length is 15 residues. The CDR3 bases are TGTGCCAGCAGCTTGGTAGGGGGCGCCCACAATGAGCAGTTCTTC. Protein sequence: CASSLVGGAHNEQFF.

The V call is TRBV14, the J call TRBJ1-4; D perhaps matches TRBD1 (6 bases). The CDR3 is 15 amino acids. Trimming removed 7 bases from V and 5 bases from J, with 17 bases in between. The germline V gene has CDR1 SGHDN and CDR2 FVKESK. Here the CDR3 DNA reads TGTGCCAGCAAGAGAGGTACAGGGCGCAATGAAAAACTGTTTTTT. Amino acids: CASKRGTGRNEKLFF.

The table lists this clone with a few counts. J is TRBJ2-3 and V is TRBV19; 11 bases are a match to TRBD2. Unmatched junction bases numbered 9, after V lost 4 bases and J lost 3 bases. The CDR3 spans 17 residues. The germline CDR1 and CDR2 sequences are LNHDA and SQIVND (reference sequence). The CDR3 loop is CASSTSVAGGRTDTQYF. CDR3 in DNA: TGTGCCAGTAGTACCTCAGTAGCGGGGGGGCGGACAGATACGCAGTATTTT.

As DNA, the CDR3 is TGTGCCAGCAGTGAATCGGTACAAACAGGGGGCCCGTACGAGCAGTACTTC. Protein: CASSESVQTGGPYEQYF. The chain couples TRBV25-1 to TRBJ2-7; 9 positions match TRBD1. V lost 1 base, J lost 4 bases, and 11 bases stayed unmatched. This CDR3 comprises 17 residues. The germline CDR1 and CDR2 sequences are MGHDK and SYGVNS.

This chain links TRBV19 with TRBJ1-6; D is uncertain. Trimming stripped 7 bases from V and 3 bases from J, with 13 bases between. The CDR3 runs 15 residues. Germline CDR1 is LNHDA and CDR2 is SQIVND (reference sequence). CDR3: CASMGSEGYNSPLHF. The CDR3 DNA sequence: TGTGCCAGTATGGGGTCCGAGGGCTATAATTCACCCCTCCACTTT.

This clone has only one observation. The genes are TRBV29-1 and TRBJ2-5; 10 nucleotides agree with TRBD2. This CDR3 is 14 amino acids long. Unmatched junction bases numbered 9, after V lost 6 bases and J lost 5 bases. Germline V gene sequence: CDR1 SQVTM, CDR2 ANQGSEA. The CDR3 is CSVHVAGGAETQYF. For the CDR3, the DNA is TGCAGCGTCCACGTAGCGGGGGGCGCGGAGACCCAGTACTTC.

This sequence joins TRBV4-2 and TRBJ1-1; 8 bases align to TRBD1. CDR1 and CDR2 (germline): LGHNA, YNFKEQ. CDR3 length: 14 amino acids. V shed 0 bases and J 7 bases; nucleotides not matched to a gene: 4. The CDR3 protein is CASSQDRTGYEAFF. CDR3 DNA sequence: TGTGCCAGCAGCCAAGATAGGACAGGGTATGAAGCTTTCTTT.

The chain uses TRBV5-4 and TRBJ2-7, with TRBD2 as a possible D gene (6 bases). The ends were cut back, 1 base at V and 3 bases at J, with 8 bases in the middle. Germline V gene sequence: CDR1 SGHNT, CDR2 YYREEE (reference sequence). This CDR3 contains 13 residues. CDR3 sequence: CASSLSGVYEQYF. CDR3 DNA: TGTGCCAGCAGCTTGTCGGGGGTCTACGAGCAGTACTTC.

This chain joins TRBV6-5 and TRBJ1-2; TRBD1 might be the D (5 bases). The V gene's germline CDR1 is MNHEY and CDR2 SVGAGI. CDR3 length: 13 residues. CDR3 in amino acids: CASRVGGRNGYTF. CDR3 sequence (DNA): TGTGCTTCAAGGGTGGGGGGACGGAATGGCTACACCTTC.

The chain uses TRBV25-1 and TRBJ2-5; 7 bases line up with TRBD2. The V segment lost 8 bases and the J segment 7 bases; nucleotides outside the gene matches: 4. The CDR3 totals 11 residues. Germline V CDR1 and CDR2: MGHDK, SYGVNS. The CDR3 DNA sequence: TGTGCCAGCGTGTCGGGGGGGACCCAGTACTTC. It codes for CASVSGGTQYF. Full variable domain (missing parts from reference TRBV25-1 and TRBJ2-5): EADIYQTPRYLVIGTGKKITLECSQTMGHDKMYWYQQDPGMELHLIHYSYGVNSTEKGDLSSESTVSRIRTEHFPLTLESARPSHTSQYLCASVSGGTQYFGPGTRLLVL.

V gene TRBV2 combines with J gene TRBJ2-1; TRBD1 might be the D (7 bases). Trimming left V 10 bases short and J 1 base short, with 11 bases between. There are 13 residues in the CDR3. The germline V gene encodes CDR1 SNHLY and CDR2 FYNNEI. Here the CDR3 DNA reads TGTGCCACCGGGGGACAGTCCTACAATGAGCAGTTCTTC. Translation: CATGGQSYNEQFF.

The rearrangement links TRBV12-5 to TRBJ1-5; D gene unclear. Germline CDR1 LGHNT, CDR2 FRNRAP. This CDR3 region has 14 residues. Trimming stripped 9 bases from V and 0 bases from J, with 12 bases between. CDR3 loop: CASAKQNSNQPQHF. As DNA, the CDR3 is TGTGCTAGCGCGAAACAGAATAGCAATCAGCCCCAGCATTTT. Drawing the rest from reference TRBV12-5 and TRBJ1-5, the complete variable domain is DARVTQTPRHKVTEMGQEVTMRCQPILGHNTVFWYRQTMMQGLELLAYFRNRAPLDDSGMPKDRFSAEMPDATLATLKIQPSEPRDSAVYFCASAKQNSNQPQHFGDGTRLSIL.

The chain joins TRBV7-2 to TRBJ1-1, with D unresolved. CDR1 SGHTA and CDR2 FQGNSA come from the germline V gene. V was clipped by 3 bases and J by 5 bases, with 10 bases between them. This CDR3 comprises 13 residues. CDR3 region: CASSFLPGTEAFF. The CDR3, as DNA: TGTGCCAGCAGCTTCCTTCCGGGGACTGAAGCTTTCTTT.

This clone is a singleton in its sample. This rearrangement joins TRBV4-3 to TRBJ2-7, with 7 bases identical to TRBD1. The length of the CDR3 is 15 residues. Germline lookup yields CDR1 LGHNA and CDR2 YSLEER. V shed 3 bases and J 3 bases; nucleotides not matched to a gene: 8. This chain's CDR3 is CASSHADREHYEQYF. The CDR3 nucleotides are TGCGCCAGCAGCCATGCCGACAGGGAGCACTACGAGCAGTACTTC.

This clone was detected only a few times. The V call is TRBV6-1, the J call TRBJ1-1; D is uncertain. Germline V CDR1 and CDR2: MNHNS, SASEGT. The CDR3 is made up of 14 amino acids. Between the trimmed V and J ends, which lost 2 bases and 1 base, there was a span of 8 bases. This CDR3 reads CASSELGGNTEAFF. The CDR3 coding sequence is TGTGCCAGCAGTGAACTTGGAGGGAACACTGAAGCTTTCTTT.

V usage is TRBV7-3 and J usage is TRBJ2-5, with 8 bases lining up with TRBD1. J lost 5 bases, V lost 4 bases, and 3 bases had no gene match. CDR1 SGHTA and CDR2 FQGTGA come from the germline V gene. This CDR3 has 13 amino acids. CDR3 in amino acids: CASSSDRAETQYF. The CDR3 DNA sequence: TGTGCCAGCAGCTCGGACAGGGCTGAGACCCAGTACTTC.